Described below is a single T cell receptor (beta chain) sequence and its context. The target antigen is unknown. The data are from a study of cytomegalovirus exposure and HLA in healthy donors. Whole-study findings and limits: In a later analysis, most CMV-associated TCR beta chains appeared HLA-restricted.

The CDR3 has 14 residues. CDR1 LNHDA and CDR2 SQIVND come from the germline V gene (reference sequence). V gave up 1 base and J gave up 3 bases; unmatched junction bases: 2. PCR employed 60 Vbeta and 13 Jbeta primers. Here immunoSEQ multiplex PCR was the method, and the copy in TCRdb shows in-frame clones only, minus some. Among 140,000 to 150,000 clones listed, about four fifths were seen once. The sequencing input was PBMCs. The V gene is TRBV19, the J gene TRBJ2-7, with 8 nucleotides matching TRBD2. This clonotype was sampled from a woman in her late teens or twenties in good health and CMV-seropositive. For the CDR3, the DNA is TGTGCCAGTAGTATAGTAGCGGGGCACTACGAGCAGTACTTC. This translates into CASSIVAGHYEQYF.